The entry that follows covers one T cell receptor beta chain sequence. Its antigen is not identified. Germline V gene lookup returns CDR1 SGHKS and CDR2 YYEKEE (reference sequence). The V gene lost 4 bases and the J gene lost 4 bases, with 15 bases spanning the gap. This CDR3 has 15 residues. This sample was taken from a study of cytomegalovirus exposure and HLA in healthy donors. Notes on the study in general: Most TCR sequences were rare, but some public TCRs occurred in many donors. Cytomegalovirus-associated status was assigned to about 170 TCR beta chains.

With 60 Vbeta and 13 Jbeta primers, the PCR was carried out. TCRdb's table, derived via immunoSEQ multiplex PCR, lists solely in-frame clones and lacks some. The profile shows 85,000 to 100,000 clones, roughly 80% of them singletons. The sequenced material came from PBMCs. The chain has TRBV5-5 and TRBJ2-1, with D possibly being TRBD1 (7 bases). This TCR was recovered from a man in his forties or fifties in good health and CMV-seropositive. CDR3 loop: CASSQGGTVYNEQFF. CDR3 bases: TGTGCCAGCAGCCAAGGCGGGACAGTTTACAATGAGCAGTTCTTC. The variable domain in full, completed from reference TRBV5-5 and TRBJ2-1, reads DAGVTQSPTHLIKTRGQQVTLRCSPISGHKSVSWYQQVLGQGPQFIFQYYEKEERGRGNFPDRFSARQFPNYSSELNVNALLLGDSALYLCASSQGGTVYNEQFFGPGTRLTVL.